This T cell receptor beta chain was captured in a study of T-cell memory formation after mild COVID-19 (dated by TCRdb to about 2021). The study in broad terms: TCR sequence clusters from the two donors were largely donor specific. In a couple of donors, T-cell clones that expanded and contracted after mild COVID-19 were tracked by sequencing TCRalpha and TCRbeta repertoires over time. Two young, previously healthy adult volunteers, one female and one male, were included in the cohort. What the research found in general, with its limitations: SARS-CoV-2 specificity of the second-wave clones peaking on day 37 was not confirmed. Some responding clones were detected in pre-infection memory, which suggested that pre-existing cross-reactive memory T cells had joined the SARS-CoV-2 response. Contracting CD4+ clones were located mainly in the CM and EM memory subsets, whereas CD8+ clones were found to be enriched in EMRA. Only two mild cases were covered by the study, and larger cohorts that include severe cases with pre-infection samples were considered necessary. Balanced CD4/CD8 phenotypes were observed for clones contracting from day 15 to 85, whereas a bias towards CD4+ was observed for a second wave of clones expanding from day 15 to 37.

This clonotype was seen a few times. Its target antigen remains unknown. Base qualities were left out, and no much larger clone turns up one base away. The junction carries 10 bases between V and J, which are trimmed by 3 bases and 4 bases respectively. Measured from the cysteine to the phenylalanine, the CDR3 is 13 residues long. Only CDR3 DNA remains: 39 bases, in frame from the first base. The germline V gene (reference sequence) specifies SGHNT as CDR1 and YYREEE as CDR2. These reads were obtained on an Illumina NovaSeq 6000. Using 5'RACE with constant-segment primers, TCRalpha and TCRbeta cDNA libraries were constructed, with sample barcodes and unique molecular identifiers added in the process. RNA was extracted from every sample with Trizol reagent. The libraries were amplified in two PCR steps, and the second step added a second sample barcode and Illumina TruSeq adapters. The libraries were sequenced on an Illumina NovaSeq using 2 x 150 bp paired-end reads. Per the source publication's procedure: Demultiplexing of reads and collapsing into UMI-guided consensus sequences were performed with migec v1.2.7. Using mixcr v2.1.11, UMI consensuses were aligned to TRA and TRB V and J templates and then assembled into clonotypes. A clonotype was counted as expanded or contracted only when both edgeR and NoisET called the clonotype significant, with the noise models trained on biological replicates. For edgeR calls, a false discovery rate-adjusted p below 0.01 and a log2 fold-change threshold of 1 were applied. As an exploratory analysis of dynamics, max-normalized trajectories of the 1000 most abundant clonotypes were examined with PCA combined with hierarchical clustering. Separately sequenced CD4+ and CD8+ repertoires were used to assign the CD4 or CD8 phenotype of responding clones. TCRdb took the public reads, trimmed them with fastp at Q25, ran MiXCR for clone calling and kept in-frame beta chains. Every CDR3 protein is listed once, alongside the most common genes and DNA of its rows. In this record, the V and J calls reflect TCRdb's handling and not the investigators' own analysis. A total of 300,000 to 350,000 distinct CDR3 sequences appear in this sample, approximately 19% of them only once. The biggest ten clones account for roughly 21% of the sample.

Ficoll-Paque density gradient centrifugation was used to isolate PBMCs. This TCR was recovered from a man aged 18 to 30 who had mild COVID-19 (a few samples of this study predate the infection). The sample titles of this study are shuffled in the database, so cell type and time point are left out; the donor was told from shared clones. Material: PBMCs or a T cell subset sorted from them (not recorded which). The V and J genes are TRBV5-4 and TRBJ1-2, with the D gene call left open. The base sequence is TGTGCCAGCAGCTCGCAAGGACCCTATGGCTACACCTTC. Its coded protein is CASSSQGPYGYTF.